The 21 T cell receptor beta chains given below trace back to one sample, sequenced in a study of CD8+CD57+ T cells in acquired aplastic anemia. The template for TCR beta VDJ and CDR3 sequence profiling was genomic DNA. TCRdb itself ran the reads through MiXCR, one entry per CDR3 protein. The data show about 110,000 distinct CDR3 sequences, roughly 51% seen once. Sequencing was performed on sorted CD4+, CD8+, or CD8+CD57+ T cells (not recorded which) from PBMCs. Every receptor here comes from a human donor in good health, serving as a control.

The V call is TRBV25-1, the J call TRBJ2-1; TRBD2 matches at 13 bases. Germline trimming cut 5 bases from V and 4 bases from J; bases unmatched to any gene: 5. Germline values: CDR1 MGHDK, CDR2 SYGVNS. The CDR3 covers 16 residues. The CDR3 DNA is TGTGCCAGCAGTACGGGACTAGCGGGATTTTACAATGAGCAGTTCTTC. This encodes CASSTGLAGFYNEQFF.

A single count supports this clonotype. V is TRBV9 and J is TRBJ2-7; 10 nucleotides line up with TRBD1. The junction had 4 bases not matched to a gene; V was cut back by 0 bases and J by 10 bases. Germline V CDR1 and CDR2: SGDLS, YYNGEE. The length of the CDR3 is 13 residues. Here the CDR3 DNA reads TGTGCCAGCAGCGTAGGCGGGACAGGGGATCAGTACTTC. It encodes CASSVGGTGDQYF.

The CDR3 DNA follows: TGTGCCAGCAGCTTAGGCACCATACAGGGTGGCTATGGCTACACCTTC. Amino acid sequence: CASSLGTIQGGYGYTF. The V and J genes are TRBV5-4 and TRBJ1-2; possibly TRBD1 for D (6 bases). V was cut by 2 bases and J by 4 bases, with 18 bases left in between. In germline, CDR1 is SGHNT, CDR2 YYREEE (reference sequence). This CDR3 spans 16 amino acids.

This clonotype was counted only a few times. It is likely a read error, because the conserved phenylalanine at the end of the CDR3 is missing. The chain combines TRBV10-2 with TRBJ1-1; D is unresolved. Trimming removed 7 bases from V and 3 bases from J, with 9 bases in between. The CDR3 covers 12 residues. CDR1 is WSHSY, CDR2 SAAADI, per germline. The CDR3 loop is CASTSVDTEAFL. CDR3 nucleotides: TGCGCCAGCACCAGTGTAGACACTGAAGCTTTCCTT.

The chain combines TRBV19 with TRBJ2-5; no firm D call. The V gene lost 3 bases and the J gene lost 2 bases, with 10 bases spanning the gap. This CDR3 region has 14 residues. CDR1 and CDR2 (germline): LNHDA, SQIVND (reference sequence). The CDR3 nucleotides are TGTGCCAGTAGTATGTGGAAGGGACAAGAGACCCAGTACTTC. As protein: CASSMWKGQETQYF.

There are many counts of this clonotype. The chain couples TRBV2 to TRBJ1-1; D gene uncertain. V was shortened by 6 bases and J by 0 bases, with 11 bases between the two germline ends. Germline-derived CDR1 and CDR2 are SNHLY and FYNNEI. The CDR3 runs to 14 residues. CDR3 sequence (DNA): TGTGCCAGCAGCTTAACAGTTATGAACACTGAAGCTTTCTTT. Translated, it gives CASSLTVMNTEAFF.

This chain links TRBV11-2 with TRBJ2-6; the match to TRBD1 covers 7 bases. Germline lookup yields CDR1 SGHAT and CDR2 FQNNGV. This CDR3 contains 17 residues. After removal of 2 bases from V and 2 bases from J, the junction contained 6 bases not matched to a gene. Written as DNA, the CDR3 is TGTGCCAGCAGCTTAAGACAGGGTCTTACTGGGGCCAACGTCCTGACTTTC. Protein: CASSLRQGLTGANVLTF.

The table lists this clonotype with many counts. The gene calls are TRBV10-3 and TRBJ2-7, with 10 nucleotides matching TRBD2. V gave up 2 bases and J gave up 4 bases; unmatched junction bases: 8. CDR1 and CDR2 from the germline V gene are ENHRY and SYGVKD. CDR3 length equals 16 residues. The DNA of the CDR3 is TGTGCCATCAGTGAGGGGACTAGCGAGACTAGGTACGAGCAGTACTTC. It yields the protein CAISEGTSETRYEQYF.

The chain employs TRBV29-1 and TRBJ2-3, with unresolved D. The length of the CDR3 is 13 residues. Trimming took 5 bases from V and 0 from J, leaving 9 bases between them. The V gene's germline CDR1 is SQVTM and CDR2 ANQGSEA. CDR3 sequence reads: CSVRHGSTDTQYF. The CDR3 DNA sequence: TGCAGCGTTCGGCACGGGAGCACAGATACGCAGTATTTT.

This chain connects TRBV5-1 to TRBJ1-6; possibly TRBD1 for D (6 bases). This CDR3 spans 16 amino acids. Germline V gene lookup returns CDR1 SGHRS and CDR2 YFSETQ. Trimming pared 0 bases from V and 9 bases from J, leaving 16 bases between. DNA for the CDR3: TGCGCCAGCAGCTTGGAGGGACAATTTCACAGTTCACCCCTCCACTTT. Translation: CASSLEGQFHSSPLHF.

The chain recombines TRBV7-3 with TRBJ1-2, with D maybe TRBD1 (6 bases). Trimming cost V 0 bases and J 7 bases, with 15 bases left between them. From germline, CDR1 is SGHTA and CDR2 FQGTGA. The CDR3 is made up of 15 amino acids. CDR3 sequence (DNA): TGTGCCAGCAGCTTAACGCGGGATGACAGGACTGGCTACACCTTC. As protein: CASSLTRDDRTGYTF.

On this clonotype: Sequence at one end of the junction differs from germline and may be a read error. The rearrangement links TRBV20-1 to TRBJ1-2, with D possibly TRBD1 on 6 matching bases. In germline, CDR1 is DFQATT, CDR2 SNEGSKA (reference sequence). The CDR3 runs 14 residues. The CDR3 reads CSARAEDGGLGCTF. CDR3 DNA sequence: TGCAGTGCTAGAGCCGAAGACGGGGGGCTCGGCTGCACCTTC.

The chain is built from TRBV19 and TRBJ2-7, with 9 nucleotides matching TRBD1. V was pared by 3 bases and J by 5 bases, with 5 bases of the junction left unmatched. Germline V CDR1 and CDR2: LNHDA, SQIVND (reference sequence). The CDR3 runs to 14 residues. The CDR3 reads CASSISTGGNEQYF. The DNA for the CDR3 is TGTGCCAGTAGTATTAGTACAGGGGGCAACGAGCAGTACTTC.

The chain combines TRBV7-9 with TRBJ2-7, with 7 bases matching TRBD1. Trimming cost V 6 bases and J 2 bases; bases outside gene matches: 4. The CDR3 spans 13 residues. CDR1 and CDR2 (germline): SEHNR, FQNEAQ (reference sequence). CDR3 sequence reads: CASSLTGTYEQYF. CDR3 DNA: TGTGCCAGCAGTTTGACAGGGACCTACGAGCAGTACTTC.

This clonotype was recorded many times. The CDR3 sequence is CASSLAGGYNEQFF. DNA for the CDR3: TGTGCCAGCTCCTTAGCGGGGGGGTACAATGAGCAGTTCTTC. This chain connects TRBV27 to TRBJ2-1; 11 bases are a match to TRBD2. CDR3 length: 14 amino acids. Germline V gene data show CDR1 as MNHEY and CDR2 as SMNVEV (reference sequence). With V trimmed by 8 bases and J by 4 bases, 4 bases remained unmatched.

The table lists this clonotype with a few counts. The CDR3 is CASSFGTSGGTGELFF. CDR3 DNA sequence: TGTGCCAGCAGTTTCGGGACTAGCGGGGGAACCGGGGAGCTGTTTTTT. V gene TRBV27 combines with J gene TRBJ2-2; 14 bases map to TRBD2. Unmatched junction bases numbered 2, after V lost 3 bases and J lost 5 bases. Looked up from germline, CDR1 is MNHEY and CDR2 is SMNVEV (reference sequence). The CDR3 has 16 amino acids.

The chain employs TRBV2 and TRBJ1-6, with 7 nucleotides matching TRBD1. With V trimmed by 7 bases and J by 7 bases, 10 bases remained unmatched. The germline V gene encodes CDR1 SNHLY and CDR2 FYNNEI. There are 15 residues in the CDR3. The CDR3, as DNA: TGTGCCAGCACCTTCGACCGGGACAGAAATTCACCCCTCCACTTT. Translation gives CASTFDRDRNSPLHF.

There are many counts of this clonotype. This chain links TRBV27 with TRBJ1-1, with D maybe TRBD1 (5 bases). CDR3 length: 13 residues. V was shortened by 8 bases and J by 3 bases, with 13 bases between the two germline ends. Germline-derived CDR1 and CDR2 are MNHEY and SMNVEV (reference sequence). The CDR3 coding sequence is TGTGCCAGCTCTTGGGGGTATGACACTGAAGCTTTCTTT. This encodes CASSWGYDTEAFF.

This clonotype was recorded many times. The genes are TRBV11-2 and TRBJ1-1; 7 bases match TRBD1. From germline, CDR1 is SGHAT and CDR2 FQNNGV. V lost 5 bases, J lost 11 bases, and 11 bases stayed unmatched. This CDR3 spans 13 amino acids. The CDR3: CASSAQGQEVAFF. CDR3 DNA sequence: TGTGCCAGCAGCGCTCAAGGACAGGAAGTGGCTTTCTTT.

The chain links TRBV7-9 to TRBJ1-5; 10 bases are a match to TRBD1. Germline CDR1 SEHNR, CDR2 FQNEAQ (reference sequence). Trimming removed 5 bases from V and 6 bases from J; junction bases left unmatched: 7. This CDR3 region has 15 residues. CDR3 region: CASSSGTGVPQPQHF. The CDR3 coding sequence is TGTGCCAGCAGCAGTGGGACAGGGGTTCCTCAGCCCCAGCATTTT.

J is TRBJ2-5 and V is TRBV20-1; D unclear. The germline gives CDR1 DFQATT, CDR2 SNEGSKA (reference sequence). CDR3 length: 12 residues. V gave up 5 bases and J gave up 2 bases, with 9 bases separating them. CDR3 DNA sequence: TGCAGTGCTTGGGCGACGCAAGAGACCCAGTACTTC. This gives the protein CSAWATQETQYF.